The clone carrying this T cell receptor (beta chain) was recorded many times. Its antigen is not known. The data were obtained in a study of CD8 T cells in ankylosing spondylitis. TCRdb re-called the 5' RACE reads with MiXCR, one entry per CDR3 protein. The sample holds hundreds of thousands of distinct CDR3 sequences; 12% are singletons and the top ten take less than 0.65%. V dropped 4 bases and J dropped 9; count of bases not matched to a gene: 6. The CDR3 covers 14 residues. Germline assignment: CDR1 LGHNA and CDR2 YSLEER. Study results and limitations: In ankylosing spondylitis blood, a motif of several highly homologous TCR beta variants appeared characteristic.

The receptor comes from a male donor with ankylosing spondylitis. Sequencing used blood, either unsorted or a sorted T cell fraction (not recorded which). The gene calls are TRBV4-3 and TRBJ2-1, with TRBD2 matching 10 bases. The CDR3 sequence: CASSRLAGVGEQFF. CDR3 nucleotide sequence: TGCGCCAGCAGCCGTCTAGCGGGAGTGGGTGAGCAGTTCTTC.